This T cell receptor beta chain was captured in a study of OX40 agonist ivuxolimab in advanced cancers. Sequencing was performed with immunoSEQ multiplex PCR; in TCRdb, only in-frame clones are kept and a portion is missing. The repertoire holds under 70,000 clones, with roughly 87% as singletons. V was clipped by 5 bases and J by 4 bases, with 14 bases between them. CDR1 MNHNS and CDR2 SASEGT come from the germline V gene. This CDR3 has 14 residues. This chain connects TRBV6-1 to TRBJ1-1; D is ambiguous. This specimen consisted of CD4+ or CD8+ T cells sorted from blood, obtained in a trial of the OX40 agonist ivuxolimab. This sequence was found in an adult with an advanced solid tumor such as melanoma, head and neck, liver or kidney cancer. CDR3 coding DNA: TGTGCCAGCAGTTTGGACCCGGGCGGCACTGAAGCTTTCTTT. It specifies CASSLDPGGTEAFF.